This passage covers 14 T cell receptor beta chains from one sample sequenced in a study of T cell responses to AZD1222 COVID-19 vaccine. The assay was immunoSEQ multiplex PCR, and TCRdb's table has in-frame clones only and misses some. The data show 50,000 or so clones, approximately 89% seen once. Sequences were derived from peripheral blood, sampled 28 days after the second AZD1222 dose. The origin of the receptors is an adult who received the AZD1222 COVID-19 vaccine.

V usage is TRBV19 and J usage is TRBJ1-2; TRBD1 matches 7 bases. Losses at the gene ends were 7 bases for V and 3 bases for J; bases not matched to a gene: 14. The V gene's germline CDR1 is LNHDA and CDR2 SQIVND (reference sequence). This CDR3 has 16 residues. The CDR3 sequence: CASKEGGQGVDYGYTF. The CDR3, as DNA: TGTGCCAGTAAGGAAGGCGGGCAGGGGGTGGACTATGGCTACACCTTC.

J is TRBJ1-1 and V is TRBV12-3 or TRBV12-4; D is unclear. The V and J ends lost 5 bases and 6 bases respectively, with 13 bases between them. The CDR3 runs to 13 residues. The CDR3 protein is CASSPSTAAEAFF. The CDR3 DNA reads as TGTGCCAGCAGTCCCTCTACGGCGGCTGAAGCTTTCTTT.

This clone was seen a few times. The chain uses TRBV12-5 and TRBJ2-2; no reliable D call. Germline lookup yields CDR1 LGHNT and CDR2 FRNRAP. There are 13 residues in the CDR3. V shed 5 bases and J shed 6 bases, with 10 bases lying between them. CDR3 sequence: CASGETWAGELFF. CDR3 coding DNA: TGTGCTAGTGGTGAGACCTGGGCCGGGGAGCTGTTTTTT.

This clone was seen just once. V is TRBV9 and J is TRBJ1-1; D is unresolved. Germline loops: CDR1 SGDLS, CDR2 YYNGEE. Trimming took 0 bases from V and 5 from J, leaving 8 bases between them. The CDR3 length is 13 residues. The CDR3, as DNA: TGTGCCAGCAGCGTAGGGGTCGATACTGAAGCTTTCTTT. It translates to CASSVGVDTEAFF.

J is TRBJ2-3 and V is TRBV7-3; 7 bases fit TRBD2. In germline, CDR1 is SGHTA, CDR2 FQGTGA. With V trimmed by 2 bases and J by 5 bases, 10 bases remained unmatched. The length of the CDR3 is 16 residues. The CDR3 spells CASSLGWAGVRDTQYF. CDR3 nucleotides: TGTGCCAGCAGCTTAGGTTGGGCGGGGGTTCGAGATACGCAGTATTTT.

The chain uses TRBV7-9 and TRBJ2-7; D gene ambiguous. V lost 8 bases and J lost 0, with 8 bases in between. Germline V CDR1 and CDR2: SEHNR, FQNEAQ (reference sequence). The CDR3 extends over 12 amino acids. CDR3 sequence (DNA): TGTGCCAGCGCGTCAACCTCCTACGAGCAGTACTTC. As protein: CASASTSYEQYF.

The CDR3 loop is CASSKDRRGTYGYTF. The CDR3 DNA reads TGTGCCAGCAGTAAGGACAGGCGCGGCACCTATGGCTACACCTTC. The chain is built from TRBV6-5 and TRBJ1-2; 7 bases are shared with TRBD1. CDR3 length equals 15 residues. The germline CDR1 and CDR2 sequences are MNHEY and SVGAGI. Trimming took 5 bases from V and 4 from J; bases not matched to a gene: 10.

The chain has TRBV29-1 and TRBJ1-2; weak D call: TRBD1 (6 bases). Germline-derived CDR1 and CDR2 are SQVTM and ANQGSEA. CDR3 length equals 9 residues. Trimming shortened V by 5 bases and J by 8 bases, and 6 bases separated the two germline ends. CDR3 DNA sequence: TGCAGCGTTACAGGGGGCTACACCTTC. It is translated as CSVTGGYTF.

This CDR3 is CASSLQSDYNSPLHF. The CDR3 bases are TGTGCCAGCAGTTTACAGAGCGACTATAATTCACCCCTCCACTTT. V and J are TRBV28 and TRBJ1-6; D not resolved. From germline, CDR1 is MDHEN and CDR2 SYDVKM. The CDR3 spans 15 residues. Trimming took off 2 bases at V and 3 bases at J, with 8 bases between the two ends.

The chain joins TRBV11-3 to TRBJ2-2; 11 bases fit TRBD2. This CDR3 has 17 amino acids. Germline CDR1 SGHNT, CDR2 YENEEA. Unmatched junction bases numbered 9, after V lost 5 bases and J lost 4 bases. The CDR3 reads CASSGGGLAGGTGELFF. CDR3 bases: TGTGCCAGCAGCGGAGGGGGGCTAGCGGGAGGCACCGGGGAGCTGTTTTTT.

The V gene is TRBV7-3, the J gene TRBJ2-1; TRBD2 might be the D (6 bases). In germline, CDR1 is SGHTA, CDR2 FQGTGA. The germline V and J ends were trimmed by 2 bases and 2 bases, with 7 bases remaining between them. There are 14 residues in the CDR3. The CDR3 DNA is TGTGCCAGCAGCTTATGGGGGGCCTACAATGAGCAGTTCTTC. Translating it yields CASSLWGAYNEQFF.

This clone was picked up one time. The V gene is TRBV4-1, the J gene TRBJ1-2; 9 nucleotides match TRBD1. The CDR3 totals 11 residues. The trim removed 9 bases at V and 6 bases at J, leaving 2 bases unmatched. CDR1 is MGHRA and CDR2 is YSYEKL in the germline V gene. CDR3 protein: CASRDRDGYTF. The CDR3 DNA is TGCGCCAGTCGGGACAGGGATGGCTACACCTTC.

In this sample, this clone turned up once. The chain has TRBV5-4 and TRBJ1-1; perhaps TRBD1 as D (6 bases). V was shortened by 4 bases and J by 11 bases, with 15 bases between the two germline ends. CDR3 size: 12 residues. Germline V gives CDR1 SGHNT, CDR2 YYREEE (reference sequence). The chain's CDR3 is CASSTETGSAFF. CDR3 nucleotide sequence: TGTGCCAGCAGCACCGAGACAGGCTCGGCTTTCTTT.

This sequence joins TRBV24-1 and TRBJ1-5; TRBD1 agrees at 7 bases. The length of the CDR3 is 15 residues. CDR1 and CDR2 (germline): KGHDR, SFDVKD. The V segment lost 3 bases and the J segment 1 base; nucleotides outside the gene matches: 2. CDR3 loop: CATSDGTVSNQPQHF. The CDR3 DNA reads TGTGCCACCAGTGATGGGACAGTAAGCAATCAGCCCCAGCATTTT.